The source of this TCR beta chain is a study of T cell responses to AZD1222 COVID-19 vaccine. Study observations and caveats: After the peak T cell response, and only then, were repertoires sampled. Donors were mostly white British, more females; clonal diversity possibly underestimated. Unmutated variant regions are reportedly the target of nearly half of TCRs that are spike-specific.

TCRdb keeps only in-frame clones here, not all; method: immunoSEQ multiplex PCR. The data contain approximately 18,000 clones, approximately 80% of them singletons. The CDR3 loop spans 13 amino acids. V shed 8 bases, J shed 3 bases, and the junction held 3 bases outside the gene matches. Germline V lookup: CDR1 LNHDA, CDR2 SQIVND (reference sequence). In the case of this clone: Its antigen is unknown.

Doses given second, at about 4 or about 12 weeks, were pooled. The source of this sequence is an adult who received the AZD1222 COVID-19 vaccine. V usage is TRBV19 and J usage is TRBJ2-3; 9 bases agree with TRBD1. Sequences were derived from peripheral blood, sampled 28 days after the second AZD1222 dose. This chain's CDR3 is CASRDRVTDTQYF. The DNA for the CDR3 is TGTGCCAGTCGGGACAGGGTAACAGATACGCAGTATTTT. The entire variable domain, with the rest obtained from reference TRBV19 and TRBJ2-3, is as follows: DGGITQSPKYLFRKEGQNVTLSCEQNLNHDAMYWYRQDPGQGLRLIYYSQIVNDFQKGDIAEGYSVSREKKESFPLTVTSAQKNPTAFYLCASRDRVTDTQYFGPGTRLTVL.